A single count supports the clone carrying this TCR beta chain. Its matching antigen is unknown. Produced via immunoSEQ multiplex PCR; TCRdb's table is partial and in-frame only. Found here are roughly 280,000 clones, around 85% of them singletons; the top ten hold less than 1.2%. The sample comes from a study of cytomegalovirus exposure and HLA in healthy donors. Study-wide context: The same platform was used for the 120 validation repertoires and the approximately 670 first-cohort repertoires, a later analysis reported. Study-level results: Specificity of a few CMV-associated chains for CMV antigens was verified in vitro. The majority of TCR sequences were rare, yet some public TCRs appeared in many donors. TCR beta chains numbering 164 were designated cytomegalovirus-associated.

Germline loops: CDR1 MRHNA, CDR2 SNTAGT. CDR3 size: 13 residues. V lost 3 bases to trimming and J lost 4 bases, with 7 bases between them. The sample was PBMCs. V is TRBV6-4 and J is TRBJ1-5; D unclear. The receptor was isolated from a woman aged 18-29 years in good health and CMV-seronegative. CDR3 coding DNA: TGTGCCAGCAGTGAGGAGGCAAATCAGCCCCAGCATTTT. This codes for CASSEEANQPQHF.